This record concerns one T cell receptor beta chain sequence. A much larger clone differs from this one at a single base, so this may be a read error. Amplification from RNA transcripts yielded the TCR beta CDR3 regions. Second-round multiplex PCR followed a first-round RT-PCR using HTBI primers. From the multiplex PCR reads, TCRdb called clonotypes with MiXCR, one entry per CDR3 protein. The data hold about 500,000 distinct CDR3 sequences, with under 40% observed a single time. CDR1 and CDR2 (germline): DFQATT, SNEGSKA (reference sequence). This CDR3 is built from 15 residues. This entry is derived from a study of Graves' ophthalmopathy and Graves' hyperthyroidism.

The origin of this receptor is an adult man with Graves' hyperthyroidism. The chain couples TRBV20-1 to TRBJ1-6; perhaps TRBD1 as D (5 bases). The sequencing input was peripheral blood or thyroid tissue (not recorded which). CDR3 residues: CSASRGSSHNSPLHF. DNA of the CDR3: TGCAGTGCTAGCCGGGGGAGCTCCCATAATTCACCCCTCCACTTT.